This TCR beta chain was observed in a study of identifying expanded T cells in peripheral blood. Whole-study results and caveats: Over about two and four weeks, about 16.4 and 19 clones changed, versus around 1.2 between replicates.

V gave up 4 bases and J gave up 1 base, with 10 bases separating them. Germline lookup yields CDR1 MGHDK and CDR2 SYGVNS. The CDR3 runs to 14 residues. This clone has a handful of counts. What it binds is not known. Healthy donors had no documented immune events, such as infections, while sampled. This table comes from immunoSEQ multiplex PCR, and its TCRdb copy is limited to in-frame clones, with some not included. The sample lists 80,000 to 90,000 clones; approximately 86% were seen once. The origin of this receptor is a person aged 18 to 70 in good health. The source material was blood. The gene calls are TRBV25-1 and TRBJ1-1; weak D call: TRBD1 (6 bases). The CDR3 is CASSVRTENTEAFF. Written as DNA, the CDR3 is TGTGCCAGCAGTGTGCGGACAGAGAACACTGAAGCTTTCTTT. The variable domain in full, completed from reference TRBV25-1 and TRBJ1-1, reads EADIYQTPRYLVIGTGKKITLECSQTMGHDKMYWYQQDPGMELHLIHYSYGVNSTEKGDLSSESTVSRIRTEHFPLTLESARPSHTSQYLCASSVRTENTEAFFGQGTRLTVV.